The 2 T cell receptor beta chains listed next were all sequenced from one sample in a study of T-cell memory formation after mild COVID-19. A single record per CDR3 protein comes from TCRdb applying MiXCR to the 5' RACE reads. This repertoire shows about 400,000 distinct CDR3 sequences, approximately 24% found once; its top ten account for around 8.8%. What was sequenced was PBMCs or a T cell subset sorted from them (not recorded which). The source is an adult woman who had mild COVID-19 (a few samples of this study predate the infection). Cell type and time point are not known.

This chain joins TRBV6-6 and TRBJ2-5, with TRBD2 identical over 11 bases. This CDR3 is built from 18 residues. Germline trimming cut 0 bases from V and 5 bases from J; bases unmatched to any gene: 11. Looked up from germline, CDR1 is MNHNY and CDR2 is SVGAGI (reference sequence). The CDR3 nucleotides are TGTGCCAGCAGTTACTCGATACTAGCGGGGGTCCCGGGGGAGACCCAGTACTTC. This translates into CASSYSILAGVPGETQYF.

This clonotype appeared a few times. The chain links TRBV3-1 to TRBJ2-1, with D perhaps matching TRBD2 (5 bases). This CDR3 comprises 15 residues. Germline V gene lookup returns CDR1 LGHDT and CDR2 YNNKEL (reference sequence). Trimming pared 2 bases from V and 7 bases from J, leaving 15 bases between. The CDR3 bases are TGTGCCAGCAGCCAATCGCTAGCCCGTGGTAATGAGCAGTTCTTC. Protein sequence: CASSQSLARGNEQFF.